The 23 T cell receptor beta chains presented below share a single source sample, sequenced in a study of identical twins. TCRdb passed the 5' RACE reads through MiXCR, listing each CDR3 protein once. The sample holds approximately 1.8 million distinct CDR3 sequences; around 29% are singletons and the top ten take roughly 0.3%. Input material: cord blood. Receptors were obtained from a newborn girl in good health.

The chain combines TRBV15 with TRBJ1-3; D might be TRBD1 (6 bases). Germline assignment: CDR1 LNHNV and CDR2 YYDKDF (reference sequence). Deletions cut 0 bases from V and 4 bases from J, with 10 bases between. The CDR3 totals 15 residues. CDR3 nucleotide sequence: TGTGCCACCAGCAGAGATCGGGGGGCCGGAAACACCATATATTTT. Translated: CATSRDRGAGNTIYF.

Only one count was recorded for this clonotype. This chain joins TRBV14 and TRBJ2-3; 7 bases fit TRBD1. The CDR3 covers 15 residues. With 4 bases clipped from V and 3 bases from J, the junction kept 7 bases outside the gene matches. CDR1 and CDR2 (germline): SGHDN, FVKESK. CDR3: CASSRTGQRTDTQYF. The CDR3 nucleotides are TGTGCCAGCAGCCGGACAGGTCAAAGAACAGATACGCAGTATTTT. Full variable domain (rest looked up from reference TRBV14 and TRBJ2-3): EAGVTQFPSHSVIEKGQTVTLRCDPISGHDNLYWYRRVMGKEIKFLLHFVKESKQDESGMPNNRFLAERTGGTYSTLKVQPAELEDSGVYFCASSRTGQRTDTQYFGPGTRLTVL.

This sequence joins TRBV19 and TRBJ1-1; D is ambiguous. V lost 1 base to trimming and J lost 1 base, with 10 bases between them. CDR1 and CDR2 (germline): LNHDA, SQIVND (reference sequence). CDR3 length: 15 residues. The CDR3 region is CASSIARGENTEAFF. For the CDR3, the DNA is TGTGCCAGTAGTATAGCTCGGGGAGAGAACACTGAAGCTTTCTTT.

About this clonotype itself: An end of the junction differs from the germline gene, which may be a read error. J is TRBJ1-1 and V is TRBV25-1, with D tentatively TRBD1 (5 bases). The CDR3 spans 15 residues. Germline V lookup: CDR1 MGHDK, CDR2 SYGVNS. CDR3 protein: CANSESVGQGTEAFF. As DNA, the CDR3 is TGTGCCAACAGTGAATCGGTTGGGCAGGGTACGGAAGCTTTCTTT.

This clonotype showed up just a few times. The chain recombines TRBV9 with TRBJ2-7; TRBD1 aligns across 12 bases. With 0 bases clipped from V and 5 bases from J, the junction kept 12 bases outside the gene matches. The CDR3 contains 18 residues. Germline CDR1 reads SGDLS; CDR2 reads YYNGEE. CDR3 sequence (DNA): TGTGCCAGCAGCGTAGGGTACAGGGGGACAGGGGGCATCGACGAGCAGTACTTC. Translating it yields CASSVGYRGTGGIDEQYF.

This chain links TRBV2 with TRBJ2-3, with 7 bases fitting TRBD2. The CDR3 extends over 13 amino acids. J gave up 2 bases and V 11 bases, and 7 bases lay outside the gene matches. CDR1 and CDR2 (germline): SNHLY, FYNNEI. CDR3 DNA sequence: TGTGCCTCCCGGGGGGAACTCACAGATACGCAGTATTTT. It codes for CASRGELTDTQYF.

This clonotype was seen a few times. CDR3 nucleotide sequence: TGTGCCAGCAGCCAAGAGGACAGGGGGACCTACAATGAGCAGTTCTTC. Translation: CASSQEDRGTYNEQFF. The chain recombines TRBV3-1 with TRBJ2-1, with TRBD1 matching 10 bases. This CDR3 spans 16 amino acids. Trimming took 0 bases from V and 2 from J; bases not matched to a gene: 1. Germline CDR1 is LGHDT and CDR2 is YNNKEL (reference sequence).

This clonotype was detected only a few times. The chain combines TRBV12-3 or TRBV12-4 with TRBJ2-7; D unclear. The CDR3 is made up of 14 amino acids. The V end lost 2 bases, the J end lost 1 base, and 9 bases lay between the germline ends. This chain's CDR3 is CASSLRPTSYEQYF. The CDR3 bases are TGTGCCAGCAGTTTAAGGCCGACATCCTACGAGCAGTACTTC.

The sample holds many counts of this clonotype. As DNA, the CDR3 is TGTGCCAGCAGTTTAGTGAGGGGAAACACTGAAGCTTTCTTT. Its protein product is CASSLVRGNTEAFF. V usage is TRBV12-3 or TRBV12-4 and J usage is TRBJ1-1, with D possibly TRBD1 on 5 matching bases. Trimming stripped 1 base from V and 2 bases from J, with 8 bases between. The CDR3 runs 14 residues.

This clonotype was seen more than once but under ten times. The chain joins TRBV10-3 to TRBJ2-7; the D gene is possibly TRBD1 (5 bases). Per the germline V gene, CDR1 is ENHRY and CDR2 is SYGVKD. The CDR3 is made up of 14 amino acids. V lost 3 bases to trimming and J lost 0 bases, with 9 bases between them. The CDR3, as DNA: TGTGCCATCAGTGACAGGACAAACTCCTACGAGCAGTACTTC. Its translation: CAISDRTNSYEQYF.

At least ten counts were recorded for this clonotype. As DNA, the CDR3 is TGTGCCAGCAGTTTAAGGGACAGGGCAAATTCACCCCTCCACTTT. Encoded protein: CASSLRDRANSPLHF. V gene TRBV28 combines with J gene TRBJ1-6, with 9 bases lining up with TRBD1. The length of the CDR3 is 15 residues. Per the germline V gene, CDR1 is MDHEN and CDR2 is SYDVKM. The junction had 3 bases not matched to a gene; V was cut back by 2 bases and J by 7 bases.

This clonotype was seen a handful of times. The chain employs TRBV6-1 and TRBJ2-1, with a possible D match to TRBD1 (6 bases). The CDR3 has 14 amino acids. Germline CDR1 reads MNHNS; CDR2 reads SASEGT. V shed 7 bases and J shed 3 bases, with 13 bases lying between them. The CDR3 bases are TGTGCCAGCATGAGCAGGGGTCTCTACAATGAGCAGTTCTTC. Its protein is CASMSRGLYNEQFF.

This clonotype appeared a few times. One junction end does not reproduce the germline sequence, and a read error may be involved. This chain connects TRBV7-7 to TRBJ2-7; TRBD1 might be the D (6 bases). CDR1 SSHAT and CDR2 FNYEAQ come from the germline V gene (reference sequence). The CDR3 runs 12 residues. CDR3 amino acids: CASSLEQGPQYF. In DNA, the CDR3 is TGTGCTAGCAGCTTAGAACAGGGCCCGCAGTACTTC. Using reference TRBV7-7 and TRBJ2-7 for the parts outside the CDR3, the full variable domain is GAGVSQSPRYKVTKRGQDVTLRCDPISSHATLYWYQQALGQGPEFLTYFNYEAQPDKSGLPSDRFSAERPEGSISTLTIQRTEQRDSAMYRCASSLEQGPQYFGPGTRLTVT.

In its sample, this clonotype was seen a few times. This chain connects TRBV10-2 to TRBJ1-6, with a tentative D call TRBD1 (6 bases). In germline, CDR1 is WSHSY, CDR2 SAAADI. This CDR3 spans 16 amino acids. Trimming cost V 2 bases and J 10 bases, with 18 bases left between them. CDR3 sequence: CASSETRGASSSPLHF. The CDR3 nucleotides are TGCGCCAGCAGTGAGACAAGGGGGGCGTCCTCCTCACCCCTCCACTTT.

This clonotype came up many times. In DNA form, the CDR3 reads TGTGCCAGCAGTCTCAACGTTTTCCCGGATGAGCAGTACTTC. Translation: CASSLNVFPDEQYF. The V and J genes are TRBV4-2 and TRBJ2-7; D not resolved. From germline, CDR1 is LGHNA and CDR2 YNFKEQ. The CDR3 contains 14 residues. V was pared by 6 bases and J by 7 bases, with 19 bases between.

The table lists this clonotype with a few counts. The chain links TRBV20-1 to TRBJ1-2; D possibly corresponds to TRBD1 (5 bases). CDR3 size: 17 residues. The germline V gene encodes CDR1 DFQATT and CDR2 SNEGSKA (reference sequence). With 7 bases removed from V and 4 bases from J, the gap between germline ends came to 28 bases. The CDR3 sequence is CSDPTTPGTSHCYGYTF. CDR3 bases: TGCAGTGATCCCACGACTCCGGGGACCTCTCACTGCTATGGCTACACCTTC.

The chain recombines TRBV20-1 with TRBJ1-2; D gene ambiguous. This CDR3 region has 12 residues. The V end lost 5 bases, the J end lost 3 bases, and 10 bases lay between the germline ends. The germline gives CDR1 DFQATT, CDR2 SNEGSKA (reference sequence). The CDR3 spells CSALTHYYGYTF. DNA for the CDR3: TGCAGTGCTCTGACACATTACTATGGCTACACCTTC.

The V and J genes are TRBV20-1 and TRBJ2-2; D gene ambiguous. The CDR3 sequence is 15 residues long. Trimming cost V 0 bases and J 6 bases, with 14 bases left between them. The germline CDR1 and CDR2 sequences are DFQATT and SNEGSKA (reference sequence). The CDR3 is CSARDQYRAAGELFF. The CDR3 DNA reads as TGCAGTGCTAGAGATCAATACCGCGCGGCCGGGGAGCTGTTTTTT.

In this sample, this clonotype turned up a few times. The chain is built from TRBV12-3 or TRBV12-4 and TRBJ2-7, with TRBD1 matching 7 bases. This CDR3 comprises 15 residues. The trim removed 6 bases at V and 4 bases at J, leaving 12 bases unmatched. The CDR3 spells CASSPRLGGWYEQYF. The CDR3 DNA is TGTGCCAGCAGCCCTCGCCTAGGGGGCTGGTACGAGCAGTACTTC.

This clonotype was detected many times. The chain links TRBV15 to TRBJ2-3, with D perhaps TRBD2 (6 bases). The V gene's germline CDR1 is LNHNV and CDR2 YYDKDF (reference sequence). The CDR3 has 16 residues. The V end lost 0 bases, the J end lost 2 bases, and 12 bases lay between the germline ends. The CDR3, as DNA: TGTGCCACCAGCAGAGAGGAGGGCTTAATCACAGATACGCAGTATTTT. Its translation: CATSREEGLITDTQYF.

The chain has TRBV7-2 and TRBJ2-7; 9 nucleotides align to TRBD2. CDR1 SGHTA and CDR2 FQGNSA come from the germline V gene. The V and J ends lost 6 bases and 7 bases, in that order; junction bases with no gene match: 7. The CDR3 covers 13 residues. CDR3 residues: CASRSGTSLEQYF. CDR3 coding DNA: TGTGCCAGCAGGTCCGGGACTAGCTTGGAGCAGTACTTC.

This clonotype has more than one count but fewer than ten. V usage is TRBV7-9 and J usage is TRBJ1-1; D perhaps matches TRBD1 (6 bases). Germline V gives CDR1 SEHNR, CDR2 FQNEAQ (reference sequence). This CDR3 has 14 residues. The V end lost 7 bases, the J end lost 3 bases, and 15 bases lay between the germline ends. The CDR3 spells CASILTGMYTEAFF. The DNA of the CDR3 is TGTGCCAGCATCCTTACAGGGATGTACACTGAAGCTTTCTTT.

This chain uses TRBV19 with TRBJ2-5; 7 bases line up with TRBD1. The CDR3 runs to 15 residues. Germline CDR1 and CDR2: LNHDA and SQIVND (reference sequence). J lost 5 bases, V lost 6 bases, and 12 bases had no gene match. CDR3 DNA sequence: TGTGCCAGTAGGCGACAGGGTAACAGTTTGGAGACCCAGTACTTC. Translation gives CASRRQGNSLETQYF.